This passage covers 19 T cell receptor beta chains from one sample sequenced in a study of long-term antiretroviral therapy in people with HIV. immunoSEQ v3.0 was run at survey level. Assay: immunoSEQ multiplex PCR; the TCRdb copy retains only in-frame clones and omits some. The table lists approximately 19,000 clones, about four fifths of them singletons. The sample in question was unsorted PBMCs, obtained at the start of antiretroviral therapy, before treatment. The receptors shown here come from a man younger than 35 with HIV.

The rearrangement uses TRBV5-1 and TRBJ2-1; 9 nucleotides match TRBD2. V was pared by 0 bases and J by 5 bases, with 0 bases of the junction left unmatched. This CDR3 has 14 residues. CDR1 and CDR2 from the germline V gene are SGHRS and YFSETQ. The CDR3 nucleotides read TGCGCCAGCAGCTTGGGACTAGCGGACAATGAGCAGTTCTTC. Its translation is CASSLGLADNEQFF.

V and J are TRBV9 and TRBJ2-3, with D perhaps being TRBD1 or TRBD2 (5 bases each). The CDR3 runs to 15 residues. V was pared by 0 bases and J by 4 bases, with 12 bases between. CDR1 is SGDLS, CDR2 YYNGEE, per germline. CDR3 residues: CASSVDPGASDTQYF. The CDR3 bases are TGTGCCAGCAGCGTAGATCCCGGGGCCTCAGATACGCAGTATTTT.

The chain combines TRBV5-6 with TRBJ2-3; D remains ambiguous. The CDR3 spans 14 residues. Germline V lookup: CDR1 SGHDT, CDR2 YYEEEE. Trimming cost V 1 base and J 7 bases, with 13 bases left between them. The CDR3 DNA sequence: TGTGCCAGCAGCTTGACGTCGCGTGCGAATACGCAGTATTTT. This translates into CASSLTSRANTQYF.

The chain combines TRBV7-9 with TRBJ1-1; D not certain. The CDR3 totals 13 residues. Germline assignment: CDR1 SEHNR and CDR2 FQNEAQ (reference sequence). The V gene lost 10 bases and the J gene lost 5 bases, with 17 bases spanning the gap. The CDR3: CAMLHGEGTEAFF. The CDR3 bases are TGTGCCATGCTCCACGGGGAGGGTACTGAAGCTTTCTTT.

This clone has a single count. The chain carries TRBV6-1 and TRBJ2-5, with a possible D match to TRBD2 (6 bases). Per the germline V gene, CDR1 is MNHNS and CDR2 is SASEGT. The CDR3 sequence is 16 residues long. Trimming left V 2 bases short and J 5 bases short, with 18 bases between. The CDR3: CASSEIRRGLKETQYF. In nucleotides, the CDR3 is TGTGCCAGCAGTGAAATTAGAAGGGGACTGAAGGAGACCCAGTACTTC.

The V gene is TRBV6-1, the J gene TRBJ2-2, with D possibly TRBD1 on 5 matching bases. Germline values: CDR1 MNHNS, CDR2 SASEGT. The CDR3 contains 15 residues. Trimming shortened V by 4 bases and J by 4 bases, and 13 bases separated the two germline ends. The CDR3 DNA reads as TGTGCCAGCAGTGGTTATCAGGGAAGCACCGGGGAGCTGTTTTTT. Residues: CASSGYQGSTGELFF.

The chain links TRBV4-3 to TRBJ2-2; no clear D gene. Germline V gene lookup returns CDR1 LGHNA and CDR2 YSLEER. The CDR3 is made up of 13 amino acids. V lost 1 base and J 4 bases, leaving 4 bases between the germline ends. CDR3 loop: CASSQAPTGELFF. In DNA form, the CDR3 reads TGCGCCAGCAGCCAAGCCCCCACCGGGGAGCTGTTTTTT.

The chain combines TRBV6-5 with TRBJ1-3, with a tentative D call TRBD1 (6 bases). The germline V and J ends were trimmed by 6 bases and 0 bases, with 9 bases remaining between them. CDR3 length equals 14 residues. Germline CDR1 and CDR2: MNHEY and SVGAGI. The CDR3 here is CASRGGGSGNTIYF. In DNA, the CDR3 is TGTGCCAGCAGAGGGGGGGGCTCTGGAAACACCATATATTTT.

This clone was observed a few times. The chain uses TRBV4-3 and TRBJ2-7, with 11 bases matching TRBD1. The CDR3 is 16 residues long. J lost 3 bases, V lost 0 bases, and 4 bases had no gene match. Germline CDR1 LGHNA, CDR2 YSLEER. The CDR3 here is CASSQEFGTGGYEQYF. The CDR3, as DNA: TGCGCCAGCAGCCAAGAATTTGGGACAGGGGGCTACGAGCAGTACTTC.

The chain joins TRBV4-3 to TRBJ2-7; D is ambiguous. The CDR3 is 11 amino acids. V was trimmed by 3 bases and J by 7 bases, leaving 7 bases between them. Germline V gene sequence: CDR1 LGHNA, CDR2 YSLEER. CDR3 in amino acids: CASSHLGEQYF. CDR3 bases: TGCGCCAGCAGCCACCTAGGGGAGCAGTACTTC.

As to this clone: A read error may produce the germline difference seen at one junction end. This chain links TRBV4-2 with TRBJ2-1; 8 bases line up with TRBD2. The CDR3 totals 16 residues. Germline loops: CDR1 LGHNA, CDR2 YNFKEQ. The CDR3 coding sequence is TGTGCCAGCAGCCAGGGGCGGGAGGAGCCCTACCATGAGCAGTTCTTC. The encoded protein is CASSQGREEPYHEQFF.

V is TRBV7-2 and J is TRBJ1-5, with D possibly TRBD1 on 5 matching bases. The V and J ends lost 5 bases and 5 bases respectively, with 13 bases between them. Germline V gene data show CDR1 as SGHTA and CDR2 as FQGNSA. The CDR3 is made up of 14 amino acids. The CDR3, as DNA: TGTGCCAGCAGCCGACCCGGGGGAGATCAGCCCCAGCATTTT. Residues: CASSRPGGDQPQHF.

The gene calls are TRBV7-8 and TRBJ2-1; possibly TRBD2 for D (7 bases). Germline CDR1 is SGHVS and CDR2 is FQNEAQ. V dropped 5 bases and J dropped 7 bases, with 15 bases sitting between them. The CDR3 consists of 14 residues. CDR3 bases: TGTGCCAGCAGCCGTCCCGGGGGGCTTAATGAGCAGTTCTTC. Translating it yields CASSRPGGLNEQFF.

V is TRBV19 and J is TRBJ1-2, with D unclear. Trimming shortened V by 3 bases and J by 6 bases, and 11 bases separated the two germline ends. This CDR3 is 13 amino acids long. Per the germline V gene, CDR1 is LNHDA and CDR2 is SQIVND (reference sequence). In nucleotides, the CDR3 is TGTGCCAGTAGTATGATGGGTAGCGATGGCTACACCTTC. It is translated as CASSMMGSDGYTF.

This chain joins TRBV5-1 and TRBJ2-7; TRBD1 might be the D (6 bases). Trimming left V 6 bases short and J 1 base short, with 14 bases between. Looked up from germline, CDR1 is SGHRS and CDR2 is YFSETQ. This CDR3 is built from 14 residues. CDR3 DNA sequence: TGCGCCAGCAACACCGGCACAGGGTCCTACGAGCAGTACTTC. Its translation is CASNTGTGSYEQYF.

This rearrangement joins TRBV28 to TRBJ2-1, with 9 bases lining up with TRBD2. This CDR3 has 15 residues. Germline V gene lookup returns CDR1 MDHEN and CDR2 SYDVKM. With 4 bases clipped from V and 7 bases from J, the junction kept 8 bases outside the gene matches. CDR3 region: CASSSLAGIVNEQFF. The DNA for the CDR3 is TGTGCCAGCAGTTCTCTAGCGGGAATTGTGAATGAGCAGTTCTTC.

The gene calls are TRBV7-2 and TRBJ2-3, with 7 bases that match TRBD2. From germline, CDR1 is SGHTA and CDR2 FQGNSA. Losses at the gene ends were 3 bases for V and 1 base for J; bases not matched to a gene: 4. The CDR3 is 15 residues long. The CDR3 spells CASSFDAGGTDTQYF. The CDR3, as DNA: TGTGCCAGCAGCTTTGATGCGGGAGGCACAGATACGCAGTATTTT.

In its sample, this clone was seen a few times. V and J are TRBV11-2 and TRBJ2-1; TRBD2 aligns across 10 bases. The CDR3 loop spans 16 amino acids. Germline V gene data show CDR1 as SGHAT and CDR2 as FQNNGV. J lost 1 base, V lost 7 bases, and 7 bases had no gene match. The DNA of the CDR3 is TGTGCCAGCACCTACACTAGCGGGGCTTCCTACAATGAGCAGTTCTTC. Translation: CASTYTSGASYNEQFF.

This sequence joins TRBV10-3 and TRBJ1-5; D is unresolved. Germline values: CDR1 ENHRY, CDR2 SYGVKD. The CDR3 length is 15 residues. The V end was cut by 1 base, the J end by 0 bases, with 7 bases between. The CDR3 DNA reads as TGTGCCATCAGTGAGTGGCCGGATAGCAATCAGCCCCAGCATTTT. It specifies CAISEWPDSNQPQHF.